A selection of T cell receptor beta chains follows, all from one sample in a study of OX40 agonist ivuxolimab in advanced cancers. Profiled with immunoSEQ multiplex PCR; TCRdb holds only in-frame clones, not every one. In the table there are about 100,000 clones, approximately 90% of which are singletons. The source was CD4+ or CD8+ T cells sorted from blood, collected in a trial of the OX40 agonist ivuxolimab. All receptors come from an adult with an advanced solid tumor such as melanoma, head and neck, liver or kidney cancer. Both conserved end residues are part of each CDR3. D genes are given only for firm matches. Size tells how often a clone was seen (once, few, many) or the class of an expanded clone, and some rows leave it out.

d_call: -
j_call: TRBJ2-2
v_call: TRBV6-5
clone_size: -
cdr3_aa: CASSLRTVPGELFF
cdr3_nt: TGTGCCAGCAGTTTAAGGACAGTCCCCGGGGAGCTGTTTTTT

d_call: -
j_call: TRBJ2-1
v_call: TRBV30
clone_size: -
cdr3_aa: CAWSRITTSNEQFF
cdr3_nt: TGTGCCTGGAGTCGGATAACCACTTCCAATGAGCAGTTCTTC

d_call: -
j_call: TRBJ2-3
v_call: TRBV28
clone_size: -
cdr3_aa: CASSTPAGAGGTDTQYF
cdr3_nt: TGTGCCAGCAGTACCCCGGCGGGGGCCGGGGGCACAGATACGCAGTATTTT

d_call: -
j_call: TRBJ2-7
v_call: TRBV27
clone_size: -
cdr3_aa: CASSGSGGGSSYEQYF
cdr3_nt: TGTGCCAGCAGTGGGTCAGGAGGGGGGAGCTCCTACGAGCAGTACTTC

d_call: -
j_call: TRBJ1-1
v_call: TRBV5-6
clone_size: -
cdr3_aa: CASSLAGRTTEAFF
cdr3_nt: TGTGCCAGCAGCTTGGCAGGGCGGACCACTGAAGCTTTCTTT

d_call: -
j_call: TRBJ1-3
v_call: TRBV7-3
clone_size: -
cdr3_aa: CASSLLGTPSGNTIYF
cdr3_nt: TGTGCCAGCAGCTTATTAGGGACACCCTCTGGAAACACCATATATTTT

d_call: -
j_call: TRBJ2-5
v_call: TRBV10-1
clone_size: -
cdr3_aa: CASSEGTRGSSETQYF
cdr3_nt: TGCGCCAGCAGTGAGGGCACTCGGGGGTCGTCAGAGACCCAGTACTTC

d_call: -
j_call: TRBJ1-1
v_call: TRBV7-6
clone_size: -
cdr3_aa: CASSLAGASNTEAFF
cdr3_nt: TGTGCCAGCAGCTTAGCAGGGGCCTCGAACACTGAAGCTTTCTTT

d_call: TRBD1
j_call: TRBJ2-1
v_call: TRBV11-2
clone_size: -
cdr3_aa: CASSLGTGGTATYNEQFF
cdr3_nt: TGTGCCAGCAGCTTGGGGACAGGGGGCACCGCGACCTACAATGAGCAGTTCTTC

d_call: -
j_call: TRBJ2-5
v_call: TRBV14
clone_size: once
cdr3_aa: CASSHQGETQYF
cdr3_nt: TGTGCCAGCAGCCACCAGGGGGAGACCCAGTACTTC

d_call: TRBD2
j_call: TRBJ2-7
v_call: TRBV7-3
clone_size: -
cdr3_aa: CASSRTGGGEQYF
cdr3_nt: TGTGCCAGCAGCAGAACGGGAGGAGGCGAGCAGTACTTC

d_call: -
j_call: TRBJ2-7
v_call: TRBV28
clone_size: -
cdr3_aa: CASRPKFNPSYEQYF
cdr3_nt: TGTGCCAGCAGACCCAAATTCAACCCTTCATACGAGCAGTACTTC

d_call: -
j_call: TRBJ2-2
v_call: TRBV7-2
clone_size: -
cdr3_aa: CASSFNYAGELFF
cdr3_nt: TGTGCCAGCAGCTTTAACTACGCCGGGGAGCTGTTTTTT

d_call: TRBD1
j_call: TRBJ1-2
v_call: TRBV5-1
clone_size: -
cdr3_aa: CASSLKAGGPGQLTDTRGYTF
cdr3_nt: TGCGCCAGCAGCTTGAAGGCAGGGGGACCGGGACAGCTAACCGATACGCGCGGCTACACCTTC

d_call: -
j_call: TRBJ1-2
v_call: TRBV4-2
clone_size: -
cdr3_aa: CASSQGANPDSYGYTF
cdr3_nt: TGTGCCAGCAGCCAAGGCGCTAATCCGGACAGCTATGGCTACACCTTC

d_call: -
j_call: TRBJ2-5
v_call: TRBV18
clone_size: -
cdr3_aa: CASSPGGETQYF
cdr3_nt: TGTGCCAGCTCACCAGGGGGAGAGACCCAGTACTTC

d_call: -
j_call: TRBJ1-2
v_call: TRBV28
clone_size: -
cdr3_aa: CASTILQGGDYGYTF
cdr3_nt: TGTGCCAGCACTATCCTACAGGGAGGCGACTATGGCTACACCTTC

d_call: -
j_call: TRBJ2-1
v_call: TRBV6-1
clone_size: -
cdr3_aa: CASISGQPYYNEQFF
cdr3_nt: TGTGCCAGCATCTCCGGGCAACCCTACTACAATGAGCAGTTCTTC

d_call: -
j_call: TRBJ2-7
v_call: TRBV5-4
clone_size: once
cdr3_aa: CASSFTILTPPWNDEQYF
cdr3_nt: TGTGCCAGCAGCTTTACCATTTTGACCCCTCCTTGGAACGACGAGCAGTACTTC

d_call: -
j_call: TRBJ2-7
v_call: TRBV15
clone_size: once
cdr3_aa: CATSKELGGGATYEQYF
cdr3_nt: TGTGCCACCAGCAAAGAGTTGGGAGGGGGTGCGACCTACGAGCAGTACTTC

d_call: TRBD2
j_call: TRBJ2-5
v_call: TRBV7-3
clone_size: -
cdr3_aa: CASSSAGGAMETQYF
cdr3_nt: TGTGCCAGCAGCTCCGCCGGGGGGGCAATGGAGACCCAGTACTTC

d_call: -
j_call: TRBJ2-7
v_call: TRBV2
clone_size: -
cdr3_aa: CASMGGQYEQYF
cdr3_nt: TGTGCCAGCATGGGGGGGCAATACGAGCAGTACTTC

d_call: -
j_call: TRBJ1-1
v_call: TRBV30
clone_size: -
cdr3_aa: CAWKKVGGLGEAFF
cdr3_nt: TGTGCCTGGAAAAAGGTGGGAGGGTTGGGTGAAGCTTTCTTT

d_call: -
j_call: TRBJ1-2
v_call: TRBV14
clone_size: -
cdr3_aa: CASSRNSYGYTF
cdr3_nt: TGTGCCAGCAGCCGGAACAGCTATGGCTACACCTTC

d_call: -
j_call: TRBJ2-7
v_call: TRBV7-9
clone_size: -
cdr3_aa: CASSSTSGLLYEQYF
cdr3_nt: TGTGCCAGCAGCTCCACCTCTGGACTCCTCTACGAGCAGTACTTC

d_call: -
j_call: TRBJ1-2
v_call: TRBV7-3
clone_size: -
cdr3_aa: CASSLKVGSTLYGYTF
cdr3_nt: TGTGCCAGCAGCTTAAAAGTCGGGTCGACCCTCTATGGCTACACCTTC

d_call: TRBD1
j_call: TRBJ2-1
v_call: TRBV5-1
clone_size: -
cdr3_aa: CASSPRAGQGYNEQFF
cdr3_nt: TGCGCCAGCAGCCCCCGGGCGGGACAGGGCTACAATGAGCAGTTCTTC

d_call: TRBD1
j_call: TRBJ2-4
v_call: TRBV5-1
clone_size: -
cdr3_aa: CASSGAGTGNIQYF
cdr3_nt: TGCGCCAGCAGCGGTGCCGGGACAGGGAACATTCAGTACTTC

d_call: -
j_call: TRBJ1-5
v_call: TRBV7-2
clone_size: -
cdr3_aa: CASSLVGVPNQPQHF
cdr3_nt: TGTGCCAGCAGCTTAGTCGGGGTCCCCAATCAGCCCCAGCATTTT